This TCR beta chain was identified in a study of blood T cell repertoires in COVID-19. Study summary: COVID-19 samples from acute and convalescent phases originated in the United States, Italy and Spain. In each case, the material was cDNA or gDNA derived from T cells, B-cell-depleted T cells, or PBMCs.

Source study methods: By means of reference gene primer amplification, nucleated cell counts were estimated. Libraries were prepared by immunoSEQ multiplex PCR; TCRdb keeps only in-frame clonotypes and omits some of them. That table gives V, J and clone size, and the DNA gave D and trimming. The sample holds around 80,000 clones, approximately 90% seen once. The germline gives CDR1 WNHNN, CDR2 SYGVQD (reference sequence). The junction had 6 bases not matched to a gene; V was cut back by 0 bases and J by 5 bases. The CDR3 runs to 16 residues. The sample consisted of peripheral blood. This chain links TRBV10-1 with TRBJ2-3; 9 positions agree with TRBD1. The receptor comes from a man aged 55-75 years with acute or convalescent COVID-19. CDR3 sequence reads: CASSESATGGEDTQYF. The DNA of the CDR3 is TGCGCCAGCAGTGAGTCGGCGACAGGGGGAGAAGATACGCAGTATTTT.